This T cell receptor (beta chain) is drawn from a study of identical twins. Overall study results and limits: Those out-of-frame alpha sequences shared by twins showed an excess of low generation probability.

Details on this clonotype: Its antigen is undetermined.

CDR1 is SGHTA and CDR2 is FQGNSA in the germline V gene. Trimming pared 7 bases from V and 7 bases from J, leaving 14 bases between. This CDR3 contains 13 residues. Template switching created a universal primer site, and the cDNA included unique molecular identifiers. TCRdb reprocessed the 5' RACE reads via MiXCR and lists one record per CDR3 protein. Of about 790,000 distinct CDR3 sequences in the sample, over 15% are singletons; the top ten hold 13%. In addition, the sample was reused for a study of T cells expressing NK-cell markers. That study adds: Beta-chain profiling covered CD3+CD56+NKG2C+, CD3+CD56+NKG2C- and CD3+CD56-NKG2C+ sorted subsets.

The source of this sequence is a woman between 18 and 29 years old in good health. The V gene is TRBV7-2, the J gene TRBJ2-1; perhaps TRBD2 as D (6 bases). The sample was PBMCs. CDR3 loop: CASTWGLINEQFF. DNA of the CDR3: TGTGCCAGCACCTGGGGACTCATAAATGAGCAGTTCTTC.